This section outlines one T cell receptor (beta chain) sequence together with its context. The target antigen is unknown. CDR1 and CDR2 from the germline V gene are SQVTM and ANQGSEA. CDR3 length: 12 residues. The ends were cut back, 4 bases at V and 0 bases at J, with 6 bases in the middle. These data come from a study of cytomegalovirus exposure and HLA in healthy donors. General study points: Reportedly, HLA-A and HLA-B alleles of most subjects were accurately predicted from TCR beta. The listing of 150 to 200 TCR beta chains classed them as cytomegalovirus-associated.

Vbeta (60) and Jbeta (13) primers were used in the PCR. Using immunoSEQ multiplex PCR, the repertoire was profiled, and TCRdb retains in-frame clones only, with some absent. This sample has 110,000 or so clones, with roughly two thirds found just once. This chain links TRBV29-1 with TRBJ2-5; D uncertain. The TCR originated in a man between 40 and 49 years old in good health and CMV-seronegative. The sequenced material came from PBMCs. The CDR3 sequence is CSVAVNQETQYF. DNA for the CDR3: TGCAGCGTTGCCGTAAACCAAGAGACCCAGTACTTC.